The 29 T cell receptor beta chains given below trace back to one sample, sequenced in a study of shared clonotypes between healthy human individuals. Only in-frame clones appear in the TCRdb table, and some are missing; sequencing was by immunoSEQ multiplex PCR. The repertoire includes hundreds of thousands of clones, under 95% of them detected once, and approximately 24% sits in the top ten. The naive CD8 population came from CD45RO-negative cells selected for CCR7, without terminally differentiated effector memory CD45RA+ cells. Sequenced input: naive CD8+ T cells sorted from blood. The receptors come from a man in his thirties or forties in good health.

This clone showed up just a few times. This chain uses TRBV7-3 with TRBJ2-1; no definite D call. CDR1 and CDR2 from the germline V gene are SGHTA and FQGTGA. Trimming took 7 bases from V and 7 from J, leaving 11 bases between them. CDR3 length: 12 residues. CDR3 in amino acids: CASISETNEQFF. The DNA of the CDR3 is TGTGCCAGCATTTCCGAGACTAATGAGCAGTTCTTC.

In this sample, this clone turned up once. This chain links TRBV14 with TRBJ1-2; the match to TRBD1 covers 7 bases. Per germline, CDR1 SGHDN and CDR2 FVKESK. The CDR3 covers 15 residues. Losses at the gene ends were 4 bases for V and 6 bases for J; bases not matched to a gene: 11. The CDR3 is CASSLMTGSPHGYTF. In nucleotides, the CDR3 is TGTGCCAGCAGCCTGATGACAGGGAGTCCACATGGCTACACCTTC.

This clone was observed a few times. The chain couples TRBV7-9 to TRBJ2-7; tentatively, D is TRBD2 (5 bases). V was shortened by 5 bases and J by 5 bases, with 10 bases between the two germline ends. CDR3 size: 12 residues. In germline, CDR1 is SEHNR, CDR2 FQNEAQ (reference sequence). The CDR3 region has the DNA TGTGCCAGCAGCCAAACTAGACACGAGCAGTACTTC. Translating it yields CASSQTRHEQYF.

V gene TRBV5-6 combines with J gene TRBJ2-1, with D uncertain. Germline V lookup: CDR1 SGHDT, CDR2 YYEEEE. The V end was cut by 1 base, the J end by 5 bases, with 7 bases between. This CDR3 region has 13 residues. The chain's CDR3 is CASSLLADNEQFF. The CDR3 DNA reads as TGTGCCAGCAGCTTGTTGGCAGACAATGAGCAGTTCTTC.

The CDR3 DNA is TGCGCCAGCAGGTACGACTTTGATAGCTCCTACAATGAGCAGTTCTTC. This encodes CASRYDFDSSYNEQFF. V and J are TRBV5-1 and TRBJ2-1; D gene uncertain. The V gene's germline CDR1 is SGHRS and CDR2 YFSETQ. The CDR3 length is 16 residues. Trimming took off 5 bases at V and 0 bases at J, with 15 bases between the two ends.

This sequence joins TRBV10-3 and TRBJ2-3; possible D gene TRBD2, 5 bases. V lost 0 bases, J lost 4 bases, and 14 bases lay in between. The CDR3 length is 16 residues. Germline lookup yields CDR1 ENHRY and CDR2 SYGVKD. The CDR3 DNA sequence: TGTGCCATCAGTGAGTCGACGCCGAGGGTCTCAGATACGCAGTATTTT. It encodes CAISESTPRVSDTQYF.

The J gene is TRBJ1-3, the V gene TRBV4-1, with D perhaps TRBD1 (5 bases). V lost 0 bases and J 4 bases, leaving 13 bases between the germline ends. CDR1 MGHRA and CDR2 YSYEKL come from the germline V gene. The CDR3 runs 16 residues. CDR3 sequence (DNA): TGCGCCAGCAGCCAAGAGCGGGGGGTGCTCGGAAACACCATATATTTT. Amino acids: CASSQERGVLGNTIYF.

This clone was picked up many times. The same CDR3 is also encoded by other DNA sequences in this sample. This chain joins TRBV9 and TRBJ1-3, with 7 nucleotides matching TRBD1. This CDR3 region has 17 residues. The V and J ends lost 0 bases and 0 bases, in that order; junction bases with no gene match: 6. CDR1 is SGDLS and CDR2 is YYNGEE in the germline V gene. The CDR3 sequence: CASSVGSGQSSGNTIYF. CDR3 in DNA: TGTGCCAGCAGCGTAGGATCGGGACAGAGCTCTGGAAACACCATATATTTT.

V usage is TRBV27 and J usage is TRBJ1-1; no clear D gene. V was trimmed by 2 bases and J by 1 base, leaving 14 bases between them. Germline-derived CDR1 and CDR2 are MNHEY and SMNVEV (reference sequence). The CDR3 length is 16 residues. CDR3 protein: CASSLKLVGPNTEAFF. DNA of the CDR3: TGTGCCAGCAGTTTAAAGTTGGTAGGACCGAACACTGAAGCTTTCTTT.

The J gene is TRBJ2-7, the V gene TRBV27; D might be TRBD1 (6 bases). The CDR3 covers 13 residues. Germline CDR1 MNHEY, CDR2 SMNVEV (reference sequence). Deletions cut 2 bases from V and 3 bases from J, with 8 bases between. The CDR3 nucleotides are TGTGCCAGCAGTTTAGGGACACGCTACGAGCAGTACTTC. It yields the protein CASSLGTRYEQYF.

The CDR3, as DNA: TGTGCCAGCAGCTTGGATTGGCTCTCCGGGGAAAAACTGTTTTTT. Translating it yields CASSLDWLSGEKLFF. The gene calls are TRBV5-5 and TRBJ1-4, with no clear D. The CDR3 contains 15 residues. Trimming took 0 bases from V and 8 from J, leaving 14 bases between them. Germline CDR1 is SGHKS and CDR2 is YYEKEE (reference sequence).

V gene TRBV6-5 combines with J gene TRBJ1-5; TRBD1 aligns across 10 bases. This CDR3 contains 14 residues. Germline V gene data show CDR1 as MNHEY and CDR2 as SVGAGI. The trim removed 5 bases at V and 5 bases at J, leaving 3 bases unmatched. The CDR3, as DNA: TGTGCCAGCAGTCCGGGACAGGGGCATCAGCCCCAGCATTTT. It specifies CASSPGQGHQPQHF.

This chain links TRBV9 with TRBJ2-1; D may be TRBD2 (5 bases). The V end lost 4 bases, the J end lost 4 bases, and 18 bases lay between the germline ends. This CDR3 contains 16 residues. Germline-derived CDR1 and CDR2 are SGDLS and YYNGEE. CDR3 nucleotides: TGTGCCAGCAGCCCGCTTACGGGATTTGGTTACAATGAGCAGTTCTTC. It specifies CASSPLTGFGYNEQFF.

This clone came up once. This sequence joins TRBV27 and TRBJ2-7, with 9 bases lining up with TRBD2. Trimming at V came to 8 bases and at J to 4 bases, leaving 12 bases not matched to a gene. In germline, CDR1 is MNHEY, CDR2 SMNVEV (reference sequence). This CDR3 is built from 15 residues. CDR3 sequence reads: CASSSSGTWEYEQYF. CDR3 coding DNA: TGTGCCAGCTCCTCTAGCGGGACCTGGGAATACGAGCAGTACTTC.

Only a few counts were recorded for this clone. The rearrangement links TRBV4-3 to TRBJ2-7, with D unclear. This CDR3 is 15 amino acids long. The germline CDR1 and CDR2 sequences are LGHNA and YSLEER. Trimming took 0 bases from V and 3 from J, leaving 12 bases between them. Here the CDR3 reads CASSQETARIYEQYF. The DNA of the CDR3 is TGCGCCAGCAGCCAAGAGACGGCAAGAATCTACGAGCAGTACTTC.

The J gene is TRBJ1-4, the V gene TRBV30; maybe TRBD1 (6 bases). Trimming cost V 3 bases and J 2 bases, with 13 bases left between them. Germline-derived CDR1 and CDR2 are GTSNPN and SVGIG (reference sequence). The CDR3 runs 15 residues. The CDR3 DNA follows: TGTGCCTGGAGGACCAAGGGGGGTACTAATGAAAAACTGTTTTTT. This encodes CAWRTKGGTNEKLFF.

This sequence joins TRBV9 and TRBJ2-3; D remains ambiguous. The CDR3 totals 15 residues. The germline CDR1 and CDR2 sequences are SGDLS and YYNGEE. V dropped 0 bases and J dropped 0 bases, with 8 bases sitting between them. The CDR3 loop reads CASSVGMASTDTQYF. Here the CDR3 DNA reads TGTGCCAGCAGCGTAGGGATGGCCAGCACAGATACGCAGTATTTT. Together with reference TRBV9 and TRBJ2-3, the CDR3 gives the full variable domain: DSGVTQTPKHLITATGQRVTLRCSPRSGDLSVYWYQQSLDQGLQFLIQYYNGEERAKGNILERFSAQQFPDLHSELNLSSLELGDSALYFCASSVGMASTDTQYFGPGTRLTVL.

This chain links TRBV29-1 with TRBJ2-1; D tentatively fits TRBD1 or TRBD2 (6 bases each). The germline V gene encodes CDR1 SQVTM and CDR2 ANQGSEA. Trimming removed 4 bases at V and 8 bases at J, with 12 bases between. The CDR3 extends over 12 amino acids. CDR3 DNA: TGCAGCGTTGTCGAGGGGGGTTATGAGCAGTTCTTC. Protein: CSVVEGGYEQFF.

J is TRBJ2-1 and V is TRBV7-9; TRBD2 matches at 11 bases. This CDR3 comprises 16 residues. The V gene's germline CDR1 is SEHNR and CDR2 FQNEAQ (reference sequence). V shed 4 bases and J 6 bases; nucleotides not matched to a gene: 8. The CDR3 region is CASSSLLAGVRNEQFF. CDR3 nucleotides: TGTGCCAGCAGCTCCCTACTAGCGGGAGTACGCAATGAGCAGTTCTTC.

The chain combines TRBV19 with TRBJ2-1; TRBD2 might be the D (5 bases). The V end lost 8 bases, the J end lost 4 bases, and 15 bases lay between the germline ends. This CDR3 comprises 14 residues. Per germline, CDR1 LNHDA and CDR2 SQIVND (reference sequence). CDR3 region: CASLEVGGYNEQFF. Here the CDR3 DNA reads TGTGCCAGTTTGGAGGTCGGCGGATACAATGAGCAGTTCTTC.

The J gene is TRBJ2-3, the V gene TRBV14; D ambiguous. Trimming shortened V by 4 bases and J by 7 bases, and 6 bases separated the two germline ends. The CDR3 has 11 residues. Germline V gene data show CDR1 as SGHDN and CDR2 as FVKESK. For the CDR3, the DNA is TGTGCCAGCAGCCTCGACTATACGCAGTATTTT. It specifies CASSLDYTQYF.

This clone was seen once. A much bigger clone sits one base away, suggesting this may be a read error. DNA of the CDR3: TGTGCCAGCAGTTCCGGGACATACTACGAGCAGTACTTC. It encodes CASSSGTYYEQYF. The rearrangement links TRBV2 to TRBJ2-7; TRBD1 is a possible D gene (6 bases). V was trimmed by 5 bases and J by 3 bases, leaving 11 bases between them. The CDR3 is 13 amino acids. The germline V gene encodes CDR1 SNHLY and CDR2 FYNNEI.

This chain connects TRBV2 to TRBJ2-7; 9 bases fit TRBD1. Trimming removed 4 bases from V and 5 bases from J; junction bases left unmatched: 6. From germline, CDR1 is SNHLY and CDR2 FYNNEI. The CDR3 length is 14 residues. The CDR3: CASSGGTGTDEQYF. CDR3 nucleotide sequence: TGTGCCAGCAGTGGGGGGACAGGGACTGACGAGCAGTACTTC.

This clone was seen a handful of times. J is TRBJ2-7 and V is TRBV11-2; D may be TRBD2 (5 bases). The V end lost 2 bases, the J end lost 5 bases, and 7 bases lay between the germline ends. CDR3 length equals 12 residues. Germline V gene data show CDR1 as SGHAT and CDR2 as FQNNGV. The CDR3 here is CASSLRGHEQYF. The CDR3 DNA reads TGTGCCAGCAGCTTACGCGGGCACGAGCAGTACTTC.

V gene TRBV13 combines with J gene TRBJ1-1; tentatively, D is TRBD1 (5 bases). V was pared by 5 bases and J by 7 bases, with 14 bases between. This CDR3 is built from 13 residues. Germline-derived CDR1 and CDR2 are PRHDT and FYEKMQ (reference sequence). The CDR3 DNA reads TGTGCCAGCAGCCGACAGACCGGTGGTGAAGCTTTCTTT. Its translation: CASSRQTGGEAFF.

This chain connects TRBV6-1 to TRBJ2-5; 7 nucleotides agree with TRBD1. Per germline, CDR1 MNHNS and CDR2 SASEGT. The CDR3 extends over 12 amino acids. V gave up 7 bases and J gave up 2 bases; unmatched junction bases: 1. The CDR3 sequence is CASTDRQETQYF. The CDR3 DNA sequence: TGTGCCAGCACGGACAGGCAAGAGACCCAGTACTTC.

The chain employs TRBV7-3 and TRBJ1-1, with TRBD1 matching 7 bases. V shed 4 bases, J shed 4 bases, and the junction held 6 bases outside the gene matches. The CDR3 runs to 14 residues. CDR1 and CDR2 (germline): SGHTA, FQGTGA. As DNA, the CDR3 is TGTGCCAGCAGCTCCAGGGGGTCGGGCACTGAAGCTTTCTTT. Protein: CASSSRGSGTEAFF.

This chain's CDR3 is CASLGVNEQFF. In DNA, the CDR3 is TGTGCCAGCCTAGGTGTGAATGAGCAGTTCTTC. V usage is TRBV19 and J usage is TRBJ2-1; no firm D call. The germline gives CDR1 LNHDA, CDR2 SQIVND (reference sequence). The CDR3 is made up of 11 amino acids. Trimming pared 9 bases from V and 7 bases from J, leaving 10 bases between. The full variable domain, completed using reference TRBV19 and TRBJ2-1, is DGGITQSPKYLFRKEGQNVTLSCEQNLNHDAMYWYRQDPGQGLRLIYYSQIVNDFQKGDIAEGYSVSREKKESFPLTVTSAQKNPTAFYLCASLGVNEQFFGPGTRLTVL.

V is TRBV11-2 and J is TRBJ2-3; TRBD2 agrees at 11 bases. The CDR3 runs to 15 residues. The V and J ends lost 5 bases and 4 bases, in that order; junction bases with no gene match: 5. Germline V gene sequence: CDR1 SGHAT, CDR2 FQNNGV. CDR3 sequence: CASSPPGLAADTQYF. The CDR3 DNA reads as TGTGCCAGCAGCCCACCGGGACTAGCGGCAGATACGCAGTATTTT.